Presented here are 18 T cell receptor beta chains from one specimen sequenced in a study of blood T cell repertoires in COVID-19. Some clones are missing from TCRdb's copy, which holds only in-frame ones; the method was immunoSEQ multiplex PCR. The data show some 300,000 clones, just under 90% seen once. Sample: peripheral blood. The receptors shown here come from a woman under 40 with COVID-19, enrolled during active disease.

This clone was observed a handful of times. The chain employs TRBV6-1 and TRBJ2-7, with D possibly being TRBD1 (5 bases). V lost 2 bases and J 2 bases, leaving 10 bases between the germline ends. Germline assignment: CDR1 MNHNS and CDR2 SASEGT. The CDR3 is made up of 14 amino acids. The CDR3 nucleotides are TGTGCCAGCAGTGAAAATCAGGGCCCCTACGAGCAGTACTTC. Protein product: CASSENQGPYEQYF.

The V and J genes are TRBV7-9 and TRBJ2-1, with TRBD1 matching over 7 bases. The germline V gene encodes CDR1 SEHNR and CDR2 FQNEAQ (reference sequence). The CDR3 covers 12 residues. The junction had 4 bases not matched to a gene; V was cut back by 6 bases and J by 8 bases. CDR3 region: CASRTGYDEQFF. Written as DNA, the CDR3 is TGTGCCAGCAGGACAGGGTACGATGAGCAGTTCTTC.

This clone was counted once. This rearrangement joins TRBV7-2 to TRBJ2-5, with 16 bases identical to TRBD2. CDR1 SGHTA and CDR2 FQGNSA come from the germline V gene. Unmatched junction bases numbered 8, after V lost 5 bases and J lost 5 bases. This CDR3 region has 17 residues. The CDR3 protein is CASSQGTSGGALETQYF. Written as DNA, the CDR3 is TGTGCCAGCAGCCAAGGGACTAGCGGGGGGGCATTGGAGACCCAGTACTTC.

Note on this clone: This specimen includes other DNA sequences encoding the same CDR3. This rearrangement joins TRBV9 to TRBJ2-3; D unclear. The V and J ends lost 2 bases and 2 bases respectively, with 9 bases between them. Germline V gene sequence: CDR1 SGDLS, CDR2 YYNGEE. This CDR3 is 14 amino acids long. CDR3 protein: CASSVGLDTDTQYF. The CDR3 region has the DNA TGTGCCAGCAGCGTGGGCTTGGACACAGATACGCAGTATTTT. Together with reference TRBV9 and TRBJ2-3, the CDR3 gives the full variable domain: DSGVTQTPKHLITATGQRVTLRCSPRSGDLSVYWYQQSLDQGLQFLIQYYNGEERAKGNILERFSAQQFPDLHSELNLSSLELGDSALYFCASSVGLDTDTQYFGPGTRLTVL.

The chain recombines TRBV6-1 with TRBJ2-7, with D possibly being TRBD1 (6 bases). Looked up from germline, CDR1 is MNHNS and CDR2 is SASEGT. The CDR3 loop spans 15 amino acids. V was shortened by 3 bases and J by 0 bases, with 12 bases between the two germline ends. CDR3 sequence: CASSDPGHRSYEQYV. The CDR3 bases are TGTGCCAGCAGTGACCCGGGACACCGCTCCTACGAGCAGTACGTC.

The rearrangement joins TRBV28 to TRBJ2-3; D is perhaps TRBD2 (6 bases). CDR3 length: 14 residues. The germline V gene has CDR1 MDHEN and CDR2 SYDVKM. With 6 bases removed from V and 2 bases from J, the gap between germline ends came to 12 bases. The CDR3 sequence is CASRGGTFTDTQYF. DNA for the CDR3: TGTGCCAGCAGAGGCGGGACTTTCACAGATACGCAGTATTTT. Complete variable domain (other parts from reference TRBV28 and TRBJ2-3): DVKVTQSSRYLVKRTGEKVFLECVQDMDHENMFWYRQDPGLGLRLIYFSYDVKMKEKGDIPEGYSVSREKKERFSLILESASTNQTSMYLCASRGGTFTDTQYFGPGTRLTVL.

V gene TRBV3-1 (or the pseudogene TRBV3-2) combines with J gene TRBJ2-5; 7 nucleotides line up with TRBD2. Germline V CDR1 and CDR2: LGHDT, YNNKEL (reference sequence). Losses at the gene ends were 5 bases for V and 5 bases for J; bases not matched to a gene: 8. The CDR3 is 14 amino acids. The CDR3 sequence is CASSIWTRLETQYF. As DNA, the CDR3 is TGTGCCAGCAGCATCTGGACTAGGTTGGAGACCCAGTACTTC.

Comments on this clone: The sample holds other DNA sequences that translate to the same CDR3. The genes are TRBV4-3 and TRBJ2-7; 8 bases are shared with TRBD1. V gave up 4 bases and J gave up 0 bases; unmatched junction bases: 2. CDR1 is LGHNA, CDR2 YSLEER, per germline. The CDR3 runs 14 residues. The CDR3 DNA sequence: TGCGCCAGCAGCCCCGGGACAGGCTCCTACGAGCAGTACTTC. It is translated as CASSPGTGSYEQYF.

The J gene is TRBJ1-6, the V gene TRBV6-6; 8 positions match TRBD1. The germline V gene has CDR1 MNHNY and CDR2 SVGAGI (reference sequence). This CDR3 spans 14 amino acids. Losses at the gene ends were 4 bases for V and 11 bases for J; bases not matched to a gene: 7. The CDR3 DNA is TGTGCCAGCAGTTCGGACAGGGTGGGAACACCCCTCCACTTT. Translating it yields CASSSDRVGTPLHF.

This sequence joins TRBV3-1 (or the pseudogene TRBV3-2) and TRBJ2-5, with D perhaps matching TRBD2 (7 bases). CDR1 is LGHDT and CDR2 is YNNKEL in the germline V gene (reference sequence). This CDR3 has 15 residues. The V end was cut by 4 bases, the J end by 6 bases, with 18 bases between. This CDR3 reads CASSPVGGRLQTQYF. The CDR3, as DNA: TGTGCCAGCAGCCCGGTCGGGGGGCGCTTACAGACCCAGTACTTC.

This chain joins TRBV6-5 and TRBJ1-4, with D hard to call. The CDR3 sequence is 14 residues long. Trimming removed 6 bases from V and 0 bases from J, with 8 bases in between. Germline CDR1 MNHEY, CDR2 SVGAGI. The CDR3 region has the DNA TGTGCCAGCAGAACCGGGACAACTAATGAAAAACTGTTTTTT. As protein: CASRTGTTNEKLFF.

This chain connects TRBV28 to TRBJ2-7; 9 bases align to TRBD1. CDR1 and CDR2 from the germline V gene are MDHEN and SYDVKM. The CDR3 is made up of 15 amino acids. V lost 8 bases, J lost 1 base, and 9 bases stayed unmatched. The CDR3 DNA is TGTGCCAGCGACCCCGACAGGGGGGAGTCCTACGAGCAGTACTTC. Protein product: CASDPDRGESYEQYF. Complete variable domain (other parts from reference TRBV28 and TRBJ2-7): DVKVTQSSRYLVKRTGEKVFLECVQDMDHENMFWYRQDPGLGLRLIYFSYDVKMKEKGDIPEGYSVSREKKERFSLILESASTNQTSMYLCASDPDRGESYEQYFGPGTRLTVT.

This sequence joins TRBV6-2 or TRBV6-3 and TRBJ1-4; no definite D call. The CDR3 consists of 12 residues. The V gene's germline CDR1 is MNHEY and CDR2 SVGEGT. Trimming shortened V by 5 bases and J by 8 bases, and 9 bases separated the two germline ends. CDR3 loop: CASSPAEEKLFF. DNA of the CDR3: TGTGCCAGCAGTCCCGCGGAAGAAAAACTGTTTTTT.

The V and J genes are TRBV3-1 (or the pseudogene TRBV3-2) and TRBJ1-2; 8 bases agree with TRBD1. The CDR3 extends over 15 amino acids. Germline trimming cut 3 bases from V and 8 bases from J; bases unmatched to any gene: 11. Germline CDR1 LGHDT, CDR2 YNNKEL (reference sequence). The CDR3 DNA reads as TGTGCCAGCAGCCATATATTGTCAGGGGGCGAGGGCTACACCTTC. The encoded protein is CASSHILSGGEGYTF.

The chain is built from TRBV6-5 and TRBJ2-3; 9 bases are shared with TRBD1. After removal of 7 bases from V and 2 bases from J, the junction contained 7 bases not matched to a gene. The CDR3 loop spans 15 amino acids. From germline, CDR1 is MNHEY and CDR2 SVGAGI. CDR3 nucleotide sequence: TGTGCCAGCAAGTGGGACAGGGAATCCACAGATACGCAGTATTTT. This gives the protein CASKWDRESTDTQYF.

The chain employs TRBV19 and TRBJ2-1, with 8 positions matching TRBD1. Germline-derived CDR1 and CDR2 are LNHDA and SQIVND (reference sequence). After removal of 6 bases from V and 7 bases from J, the junction contained 14 bases not matched to a gene. The CDR3 runs 16 residues. Here the CDR3 DNA reads TGTGCCAGTAGCCCGACCGGTGGACAGGGTATAAATGAGCAGTTCTTC. This encodes CASSPTGGQGINEQFF.

This chain links TRBV7-2 with TRBJ1-6; no firm D call. The V end lost 5 bases, the J end lost 7 bases, and 15 bases lay between the germline ends. The CDR3 contains 15 residues. Germline CDR1 reads SGHTA; CDR2 reads FQGNSA. The CDR3, as DNA: TGTGCCAGCAGCCCAGTGGCGGGCCGAAATTCACCCCTCCACTTT. It codes for CASSPVAGRNSPLHF. The full variable domain, in which reference TRBV7-2 and TRBJ1-6 provide the parts outside the CDR3, is GAGVSQSPSNKVTEKGKDVELRCDPISGHTALYWYRQSLGQGLEFLIYFQGNSAPDKSGLPSDRFSAERTGGSVSTLTIQRTQQEDSAVYLCASSPVAGRNSPLHFGNGTRLTVT.

The V call is TRBV7-2, the J call TRBJ2-1; D possibly corresponds to TRBD2 (7 bases). Germline CDR1 reads SGHTA; CDR2 reads FQGNSA. Trimming left V 2 bases short and J 4 bases short, with 18 bases between. The CDR3 has 17 residues. The CDR3 DNA reads as TGTGCCAGCAGCTTAATTCCCTACGGGGGGCCGTACAATGAGCAGTTCTTC. It translates to CASSLIPYGGPYNEQFF.